This note documents a single T cell receptor beta chain sequence. Per the study methods: By means of reference gene primer amplification, nucleated cell counts were estimated. Data came from immunoSEQ multiplex PCR; TCRdb stores just in-frame clones and leaves some out. V, J and clone size were drawn from that table, and D and trimming were deduced from the DNA. The sample shows more than 150,000 clones, around 83% of them seen only once. This specimen belongs to a study of blood T cell repertoires in COVID-19. Study background: In each case, the material was cDNA or gDNA derived from T cells, B-cell-depleted T cells, or PBMCs.

The V gene's germline CDR1 is DFQATT and CDR2 SNEGSKA (reference sequence). This CDR3 has 14 amino acids. With 3 bases removed from V and 6 bases from J, the gap between germline ends came to 15 bases. This receptor was obtained from a man between 65 and 85 years old who had recovered from COVID-19. Sequenced material: peripheral blood. The rearrangement links TRBV20-1 to TRBJ2-1, with D perhaps TRBD2 (6 bases). The CDR3 sequence is CSASSGLTLNEQFF. The DNA of the CDR3 is TGCAGTGCTAGTAGCGGACTAACTCTCAATGAGCAGTTCTTC.